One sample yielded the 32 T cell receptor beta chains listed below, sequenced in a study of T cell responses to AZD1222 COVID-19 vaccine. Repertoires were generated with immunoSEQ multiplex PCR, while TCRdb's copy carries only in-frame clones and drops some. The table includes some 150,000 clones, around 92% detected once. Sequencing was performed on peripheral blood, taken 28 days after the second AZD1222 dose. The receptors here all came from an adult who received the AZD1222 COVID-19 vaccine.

The CDR3 nucleotides are TGTGCCAGTAGTATTACGGGACGAGTTAATGAAAAACTGTTTTTT. This gives the protein CASSITGRVNEKLFF. The gene calls are TRBV19 and TRBJ1-4, with D perhaps TRBD1 (5 bases). The germline V and J ends were trimmed by 3 bases and 4 bases, with 12 bases remaining between them. The CDR3 loop spans 15 amino acids. The germline CDR1 and CDR2 sequences are LNHDA and SQIVND (reference sequence). Full variable domain (missing parts from reference TRBV19 and TRBJ1-4): DGGITQSPKYLFRKEGQNVTLSCEQNLNHDAMYWYRQDPGQGLRLIYYSQIVNDFQKGDIAEGYSVSREKKESFPLTVTSAQKNPTAFYLCASSITGRVNEKLFFGSGTQLSVL.

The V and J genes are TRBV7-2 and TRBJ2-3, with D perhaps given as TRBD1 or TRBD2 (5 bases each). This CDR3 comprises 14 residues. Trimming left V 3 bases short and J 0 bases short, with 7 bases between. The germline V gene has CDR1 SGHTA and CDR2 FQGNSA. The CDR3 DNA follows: TGTGCCAGCAGCTTCGGGGCTAGCACAGATACGCAGTATTTT. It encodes CASSFGASTDTQYF.

The CDR3, as DNA: TGCGCCAGCAGCTTGGGTGGCGTTTACAATGAGCAGTTCTTC. Protein product: CASSLGGVYNEQFF. This chain connects TRBV5-1 to TRBJ2-1, with D unclear. Germline V gene data show CDR1 as SGHRS and CDR2 as YFSETQ. There are 14 residues in the CDR3. With 0 bases removed from V and 4 bases from J, the gap between germline ends came to 8 bases.

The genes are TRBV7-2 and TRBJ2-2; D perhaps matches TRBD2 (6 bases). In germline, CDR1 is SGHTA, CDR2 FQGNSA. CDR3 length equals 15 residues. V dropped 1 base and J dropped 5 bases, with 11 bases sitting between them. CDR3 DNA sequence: TGTGCCAGCAGCTTAGTCGGGAGCGGTACCGGGGAGCTGTTTTTT. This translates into CASSLVGSGTGELFF.

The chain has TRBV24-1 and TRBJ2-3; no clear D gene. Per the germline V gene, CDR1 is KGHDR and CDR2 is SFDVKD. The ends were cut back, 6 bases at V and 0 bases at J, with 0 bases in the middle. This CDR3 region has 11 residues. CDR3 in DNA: TGTGCCACCAGTAGCACAGATACGCAGTATTTT. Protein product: CATSSTDTQYF.

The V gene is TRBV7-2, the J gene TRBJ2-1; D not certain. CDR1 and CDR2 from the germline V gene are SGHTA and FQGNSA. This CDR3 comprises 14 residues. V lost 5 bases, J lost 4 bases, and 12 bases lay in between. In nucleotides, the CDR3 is TGTGCCAGCAGCGCGAGACCCGGGTACAATGAGCAGTTCTTC. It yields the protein CASSARPGYNEQFF. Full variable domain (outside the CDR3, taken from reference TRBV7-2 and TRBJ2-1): GAGVSQSPSNKVTEKGKDVELRCDPISGHTALYWYRQSLGQGLEFLIYFQGNSAPDKSGLPSDRFSAERTGGSVSTLTIQRTQQEDSAVYLCASSARPGYNEQFFGPGTRLTVL.

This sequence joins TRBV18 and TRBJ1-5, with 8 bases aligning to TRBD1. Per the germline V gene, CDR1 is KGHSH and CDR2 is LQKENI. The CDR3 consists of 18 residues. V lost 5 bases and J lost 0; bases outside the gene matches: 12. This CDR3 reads CASSSVRGQGVSNQPQHF. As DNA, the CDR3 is TGTGCCAGCTCATCGGTCAGGGGGCAGGGGGTTAGCAATCAGCCCCAGCATTTT.

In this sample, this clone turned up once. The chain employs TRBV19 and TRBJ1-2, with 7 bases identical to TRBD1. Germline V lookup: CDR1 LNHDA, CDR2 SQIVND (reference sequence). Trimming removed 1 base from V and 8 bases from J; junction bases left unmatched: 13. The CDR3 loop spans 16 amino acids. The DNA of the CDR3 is TGTGCCAGTAGTATAGGCCGACTACAGGGGAGGCGCGGCTACACCTTC. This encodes CASSIGRLQGRRGYTF.

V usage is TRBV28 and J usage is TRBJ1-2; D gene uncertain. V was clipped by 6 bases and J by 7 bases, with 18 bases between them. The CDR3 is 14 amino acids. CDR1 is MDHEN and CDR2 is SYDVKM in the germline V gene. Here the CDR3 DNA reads TGTGCCAGCAGACGAGACCGGGTTCTATTTGGCTACACCTTC. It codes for CASRRDRVLFGYTF.

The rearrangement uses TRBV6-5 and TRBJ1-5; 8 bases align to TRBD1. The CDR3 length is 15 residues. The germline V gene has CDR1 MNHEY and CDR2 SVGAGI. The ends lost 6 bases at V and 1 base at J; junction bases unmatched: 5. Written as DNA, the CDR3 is TGTGCCAGCAGCTGGGACAGGATGAGCAATCAGCCCCAGCATTTT. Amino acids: CASSWDRMSNQPQHF.

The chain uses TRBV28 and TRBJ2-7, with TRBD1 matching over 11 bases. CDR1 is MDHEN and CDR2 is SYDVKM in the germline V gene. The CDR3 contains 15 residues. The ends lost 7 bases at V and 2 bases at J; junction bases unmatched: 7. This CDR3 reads CASISPGQGAYEQYF. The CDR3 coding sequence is TGTGCCAGCATCTCACCGGGACAGGGGGCCTACGAGCAGTACTTC.

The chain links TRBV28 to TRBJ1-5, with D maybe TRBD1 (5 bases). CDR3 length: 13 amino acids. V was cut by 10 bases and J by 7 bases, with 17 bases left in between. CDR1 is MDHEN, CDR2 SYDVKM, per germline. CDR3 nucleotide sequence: TGTGCCACAACCGGAGGGGTGGGGCAGCCCCAGCATTTT. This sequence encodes CATTGGVGQPQHF.

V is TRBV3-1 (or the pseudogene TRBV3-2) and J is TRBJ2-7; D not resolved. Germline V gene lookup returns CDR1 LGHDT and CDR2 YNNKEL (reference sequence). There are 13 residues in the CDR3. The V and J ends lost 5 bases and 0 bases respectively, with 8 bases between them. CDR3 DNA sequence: TGTGCCAGCAGCTCCCGACTCTCCTACGAGCAGTACTTC. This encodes CASSSRLSYEQYF.

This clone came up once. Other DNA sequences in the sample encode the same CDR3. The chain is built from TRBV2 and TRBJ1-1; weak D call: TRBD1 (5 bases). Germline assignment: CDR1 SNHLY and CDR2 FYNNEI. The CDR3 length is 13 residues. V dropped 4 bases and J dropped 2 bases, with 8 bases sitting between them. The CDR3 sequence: CASSGQGNTEAFF. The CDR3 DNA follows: TGTGCCAGCAGTGGTCAGGGTAACACTGAAGCTTTCTTT.

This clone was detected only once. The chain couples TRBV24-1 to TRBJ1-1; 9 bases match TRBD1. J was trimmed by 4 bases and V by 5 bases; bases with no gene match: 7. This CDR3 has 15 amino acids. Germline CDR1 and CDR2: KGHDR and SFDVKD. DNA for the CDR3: TGTGCCACCAGTGGTCCGACAGGGGGTGTCACTGAAGCTTTCTTT. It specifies CATSGPTGGVTEAFF.

CDR3 in DNA: TGTGCCAGCAGTTTATCGGTCGGACCTCAGCCCCAGCATTTT. Residues: CASSLSVGPQPQHF. The chain has TRBV28 and TRBJ1-5, with D hard to call. The germline gives CDR1 MDHEN, CDR2 SYDVKM. The ends were cut back, 1 base at V and 6 bases at J, with 10 bases in the middle. This CDR3 has 14 amino acids.

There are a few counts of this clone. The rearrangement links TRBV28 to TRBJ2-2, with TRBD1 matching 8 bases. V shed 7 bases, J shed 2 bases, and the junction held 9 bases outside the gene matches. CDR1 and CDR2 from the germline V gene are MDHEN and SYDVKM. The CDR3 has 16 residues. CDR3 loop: CASTPLGTGNTGELFF. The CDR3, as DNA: TGTGCCAGCACACCTCTGGGGACAGGAAACACCGGGGAGCTGTTTTTT.

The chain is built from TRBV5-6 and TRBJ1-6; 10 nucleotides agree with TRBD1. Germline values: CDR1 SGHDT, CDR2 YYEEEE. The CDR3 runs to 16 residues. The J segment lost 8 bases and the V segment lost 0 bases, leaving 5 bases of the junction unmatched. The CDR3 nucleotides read TGTGCCAGCAGCTTGGACCCGGGACAGGGGCATTCACCCCTCCACTTT. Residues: CASSLDPGQGHSPLHF.

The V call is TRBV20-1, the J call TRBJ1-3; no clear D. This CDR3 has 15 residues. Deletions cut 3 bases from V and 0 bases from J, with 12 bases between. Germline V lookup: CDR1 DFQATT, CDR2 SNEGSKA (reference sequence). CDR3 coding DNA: TGCAGTGCTAGTCCCGGCGGGTTCTCTGGAAACACCATATATTTT. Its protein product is CSASPGGFSGNTIYF.

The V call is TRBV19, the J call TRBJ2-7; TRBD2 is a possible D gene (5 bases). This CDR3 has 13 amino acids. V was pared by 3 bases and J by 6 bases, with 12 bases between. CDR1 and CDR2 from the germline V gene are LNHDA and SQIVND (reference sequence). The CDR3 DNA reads TGTGCCAGTAGTATTGAGGGAGTGGGCGAGCAGTACTTC. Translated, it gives CASSIEGVGEQYF.

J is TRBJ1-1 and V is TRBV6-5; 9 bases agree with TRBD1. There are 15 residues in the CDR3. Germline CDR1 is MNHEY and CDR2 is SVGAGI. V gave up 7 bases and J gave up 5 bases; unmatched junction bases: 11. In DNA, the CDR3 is TGTGCCAGCATTCAATGGACAGGGGCGAGTACTGAAGCTTTCTTT. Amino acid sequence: CASIQWTGASTEAFF.

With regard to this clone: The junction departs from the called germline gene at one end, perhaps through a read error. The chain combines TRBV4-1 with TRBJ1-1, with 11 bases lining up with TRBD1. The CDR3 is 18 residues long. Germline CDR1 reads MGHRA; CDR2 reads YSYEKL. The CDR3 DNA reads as TGCGCCAGCAACCAACCTCCGGGACAGGGGGTTATGAACACTGAAGCTTTCTTT. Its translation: CASNQPPGQGVMNTEAFF.

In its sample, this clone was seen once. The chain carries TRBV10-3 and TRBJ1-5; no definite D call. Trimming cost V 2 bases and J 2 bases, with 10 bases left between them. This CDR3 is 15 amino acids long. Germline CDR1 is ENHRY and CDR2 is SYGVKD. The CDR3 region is CAISEGVRGNQPQHF. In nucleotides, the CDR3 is TGTGCCATCAGTGAGGGAGTACGTGGCAATCAGCCCCAGCATTTT.

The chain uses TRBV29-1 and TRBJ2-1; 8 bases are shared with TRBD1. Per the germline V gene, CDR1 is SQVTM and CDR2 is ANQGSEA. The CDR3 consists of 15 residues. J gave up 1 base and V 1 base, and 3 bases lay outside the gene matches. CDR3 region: CSVEGWTGSYNEQFF. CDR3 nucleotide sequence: TGCAGCGTTGAAGGGTGGACAGGGTCCTACAATGAGCAGTTCTTC.

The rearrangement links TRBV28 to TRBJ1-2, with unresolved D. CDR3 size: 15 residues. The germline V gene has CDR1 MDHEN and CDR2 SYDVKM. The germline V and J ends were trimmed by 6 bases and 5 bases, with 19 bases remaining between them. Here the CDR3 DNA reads TGTGCCAGCAGGCCGGTTCGCGCTGGTGGGTATGGCTACACCTTC. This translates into CASRPVRAGGYGYTF.

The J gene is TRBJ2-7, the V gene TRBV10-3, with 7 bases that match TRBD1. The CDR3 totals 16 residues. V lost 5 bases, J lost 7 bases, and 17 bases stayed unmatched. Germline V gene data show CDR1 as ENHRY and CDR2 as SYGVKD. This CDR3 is CAISPTGTLVGEEQYF. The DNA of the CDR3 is TGTGCCATCAGTCCGACAGGGACCCTGGTCGGGGAAGAGCAGTACTTC.

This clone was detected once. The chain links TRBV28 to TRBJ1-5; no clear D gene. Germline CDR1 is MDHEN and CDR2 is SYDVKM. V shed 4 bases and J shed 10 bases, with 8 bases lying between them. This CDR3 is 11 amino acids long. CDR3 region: CASSSPNPQHF. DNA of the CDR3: TGTGCCAGCAGTTCCCCGAACCCCCAGCATTTT. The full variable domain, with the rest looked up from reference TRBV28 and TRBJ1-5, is DVKVTQSSRYLVKRTGEKVFLECVQDMDHENMFWYRQDPGLGLRLIYFSYDVKMKEKGDIPEGYSVSREKKERFSLILESASTNQTSMYLCASSSPNPQHFGDGTRLSIL.

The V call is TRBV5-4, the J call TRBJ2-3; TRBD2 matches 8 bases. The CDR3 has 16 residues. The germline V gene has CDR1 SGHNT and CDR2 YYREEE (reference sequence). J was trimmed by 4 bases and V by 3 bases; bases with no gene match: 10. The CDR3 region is CASSWAGGLLADTQYF. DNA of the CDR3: TGTGCCAGCAGCTGGGCGGGAGGTCTTCTTGCAGATACGCAGTATTTT.

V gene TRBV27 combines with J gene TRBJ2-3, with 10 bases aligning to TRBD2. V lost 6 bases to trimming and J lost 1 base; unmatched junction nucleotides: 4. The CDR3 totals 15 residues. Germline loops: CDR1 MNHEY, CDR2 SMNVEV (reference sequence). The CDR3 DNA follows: TGTGCCAGCAGGAGGCTAGCGGGAGGCACAGATACGCAGTATTTT. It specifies CASRRLAGGTDTQYF.

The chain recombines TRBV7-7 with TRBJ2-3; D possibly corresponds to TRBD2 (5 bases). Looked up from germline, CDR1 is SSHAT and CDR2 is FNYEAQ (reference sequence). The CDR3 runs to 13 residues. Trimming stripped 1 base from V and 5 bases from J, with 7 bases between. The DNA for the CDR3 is TGTGCCAGCAGCTTAGAGGCGGGAGATACGCAGTATTTT. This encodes CASSLEAGDTQYF.

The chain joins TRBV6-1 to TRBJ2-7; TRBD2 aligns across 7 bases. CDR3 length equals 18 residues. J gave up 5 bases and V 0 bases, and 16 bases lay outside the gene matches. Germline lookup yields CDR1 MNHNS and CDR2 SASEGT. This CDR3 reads CASSEAPAREMGSNEQYF. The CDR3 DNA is TGTGCCAGCAGTGAAGCCCCCGCGCGGGAGATGGGATCGAACGAGCAGTACTTC.

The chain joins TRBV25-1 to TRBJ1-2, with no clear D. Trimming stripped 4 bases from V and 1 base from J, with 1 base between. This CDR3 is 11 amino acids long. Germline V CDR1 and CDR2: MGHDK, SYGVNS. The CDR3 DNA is TGTGCCAGCAGTGTTAACTATGGCTACACCTTC. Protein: CASSVNYGYTF.